This T cell receptor beta chain was profiled in a study of T cells in Graves' hyperthyroidism and ophthalmopathy (dated by TCRdb to 2018 to 2020). Regarding the study in general: Peripheral blood was sampled at the time of initial diagnosis, prior to any treatment. A discovery cohort of roughly 100 patients, roughly 45 with Graves' ophthalmopathy and approximately 57 with stable Graves' hyperthyroidism, was used to find distinguishing TCR V-J signatures. Prospective prediction of ophthalmopathy was tested in an independent validation cohort consisting of some 18 hyperthyroidism patients and more than 15 patients who later progressed to ophthalmopathy. The approximately 95 discovery patients were divided at random into training and test sets in a 7:3 ratio. The study also compared thyroid tissue and blood T-cell repertoires from over 5 Graves' hyperthyroidism patients. After blood sampling, hyperthyroidism patients were treated with methimazole at a starting dose of 30 mg daily, and ophthalmopathy patients were treated with high-dose intravenous methylprednisolone. TCR Vbeta CDR3 sequencing of fewer than 150 peripheral blood samples (over 40 ophthalmopathy, roughly 74 hyperthyroidism and roughly 17 progressor patients) is reported in the paper. The research as a whole found: In validation, progression to ophthalmopathy was predicted by the model with 70% to 71% sensitivity and 72.22% specificity, a median of around 6.5 months before onset. A 13 V-J signature model separated ophthalmopathy from stable hyperthyroidism, with nearly 90% sensitivity and roughly 82% specificity in cross-validation and 80%/75% in testing. Sample size was not statistically predetermined, and investigators were not blinded to group allocation. Most expanded thyroid clonotypes (frequency above 0.001) were also detected in blood, suggesting blood repertoires may reflect thyroid immune responses.

Hyperthyroidism patients were aged 18 to 65 years and newly diagnosed, with disease duration of less than 2 months. The study excluded patients with uncontrolled infections, other autoimmune diseases, pregnancy or lactation. Diagnoses were based on clinical symptoms, serum thyroxine and TRAb, thyroid ultrasound and orbital computed tomography. Blood from progressor patients was collected at the time of first diagnosis with hyperthyroidism, before any ophthalmopathy symptoms had appeared. PBMCs were separated from 10 ml of fresh peripheral blood using Ficoll-Paque density gradient centrifugation. Progressor patients were initially diagnosed with Graves' hyperthyroidism and developed ophthalmopathy during follow-up. Total RNA was extracted with Trizol reagent, and quality was checked on an Agilent 2100 Bioanalyzer. Per the germline V gene (reference sequence), SEHNR is the CDR1 and FQNEAQ is the CDR2. Trimming accounts for 5 bases at V and 7 bases at J, while the number of junction bases matched to no gene is 3. The CDR3 starts with the cysteine, ends with the phenylalanine, and has 13 residues. The CDR3 DNA has 39 bases and is translated from base 1.

This clonotype was found many times. It lacks a known antigen. No qualities accompany the bases; no much larger clone lies one base away. The TCR beta CDR3 regions were amplified from RNA transcripts. A first-round RT-PCR of the TCR CDR3 used the HTBI primer set with the Qiagen OneStep RT-PCR kit. Libraries were constructed in a second round of multiplex PCR, after which size selection and purification were carried out. Paired-end sequencing of the libraries was performed with 100 bp reads on an Illumina HiSeq2000. The authors' pipeline ran thus. SOAPnuke was used to process the raw data, removing reads that contained adapters or uncalled bases, had a mean Phred below 15, or lacked an exact match to the constant primer or identifier. High-quality paired reads were merged using COPE v1.2.5, and each unique nucleotide sequence was defined as a clonotype. Clonotypes were aligned to IMGT TRBV, TRBD and TRBJ reference segments using MiTCR v1.1. Only V-J combinations with frequency above 0.0001, covering 99% to 99.2% of repertoires, were analysed. A TCS score was defined as the ratio between F50 (clonal expansion) and ExV (chaos), using BLOSUM62-based TCRdist between CDR3 peptides within each V-J. Welch's t-statistics and random forest reduced 450 to 600 V-J features to roughly 13, which were used in a naive Bayes classifier (R e1071). TCRdb's own reprocessing of the public reads used fastp at Q25 and MiXCR and kept productive beta chains. All rows with the same CDR3 protein become a single entry with the most common DNA and genes. V and J calls and clone size were set by TCRdb, not the authors. The sample includes 280,000 or so distinct CDR3 sequences, with about 25% observed a single time. Of the sample, about 25% is held by the ten largest clones.

This clonotype was obtained from a man between 35 and 55 years old with Graves' hyperthyroidism that later progressed to Graves' ophthalmopathy. The chain was built from TRBV7-9 and TRBJ2-7; TRBD2 lines up with 12 middle nucleotides. The sequencing input was blood. The sequence in DNA is TGTGCCAGCAGCAGACTAGCGGGAGTTGAGCAGTACTTC. It is translated as CASSRLAGVEQYF. The CDR3 plus the reference TRBV7-9 and TRBJ2-7 genes for the other parts give the full variable domain: DTGVSQNPRHKITKRGQNVTFRCDPISEHNRLYWYRQTLGQGPEFLTYFQNEAQLEKSRLLSDRFSAERPKGSFSTLEIQRTEQGDSAMYLCASSRLAGVEQYFGPGTRLTVT.